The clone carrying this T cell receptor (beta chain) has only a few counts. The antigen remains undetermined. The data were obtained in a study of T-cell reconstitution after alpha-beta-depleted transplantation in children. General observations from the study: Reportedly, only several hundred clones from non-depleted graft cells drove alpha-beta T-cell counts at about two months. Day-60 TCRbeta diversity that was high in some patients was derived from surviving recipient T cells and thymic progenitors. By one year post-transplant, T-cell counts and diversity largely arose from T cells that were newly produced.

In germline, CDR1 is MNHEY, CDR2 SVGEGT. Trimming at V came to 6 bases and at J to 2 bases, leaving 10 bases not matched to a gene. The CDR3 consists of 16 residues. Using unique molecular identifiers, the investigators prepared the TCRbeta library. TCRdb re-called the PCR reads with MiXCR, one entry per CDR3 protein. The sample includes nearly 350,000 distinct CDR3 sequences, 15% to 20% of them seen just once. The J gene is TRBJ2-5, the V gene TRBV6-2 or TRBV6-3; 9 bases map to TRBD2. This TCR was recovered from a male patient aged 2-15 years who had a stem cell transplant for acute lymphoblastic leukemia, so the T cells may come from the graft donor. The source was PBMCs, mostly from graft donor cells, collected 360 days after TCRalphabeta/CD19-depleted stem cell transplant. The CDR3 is CASRPGLASWQETQYF. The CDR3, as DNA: TGTGCCAGCAGACCGGGACTAGCTTCGTGGCAAGAGACCCAGTACTTC.